This T cell receptor beta chain emerged from a study of CD8+ T cells in alopecia areata. Study summary: A 6-month off-drug phase came after tofacitinib, which had lasted 6 to 18 months.

After isolation, RNA underwent reverse transcription to generate cDNA as the sequencing template. This table comes from immunoSEQ multiplex PCR, and its TCRdb copy is limited to in-frame clones, with some not included. The table shows around 200,000 clones, with roughly 59% occurring only once. The CDR3 length is 12 residues. Germline assignment: CDR1 SNHLY and CDR2 FYNNEI. The V gene lost 7 bases and the J gene lost 0 bases, with 4 bases spanning the gap. This clone has only one observation. The receptor comes from a human donor with alopecia areata. The specimen was CD4+ T cells sorted from blood, collected at week 0. The genes are TRBV2 and TRBJ1-5; D remains unclear. CDR3 loop: CASTDSNQPQHF. CDR3 sequence (DNA): TGTGCCAGCACGGATAGCAATCAGCCCCAGCATTTT.